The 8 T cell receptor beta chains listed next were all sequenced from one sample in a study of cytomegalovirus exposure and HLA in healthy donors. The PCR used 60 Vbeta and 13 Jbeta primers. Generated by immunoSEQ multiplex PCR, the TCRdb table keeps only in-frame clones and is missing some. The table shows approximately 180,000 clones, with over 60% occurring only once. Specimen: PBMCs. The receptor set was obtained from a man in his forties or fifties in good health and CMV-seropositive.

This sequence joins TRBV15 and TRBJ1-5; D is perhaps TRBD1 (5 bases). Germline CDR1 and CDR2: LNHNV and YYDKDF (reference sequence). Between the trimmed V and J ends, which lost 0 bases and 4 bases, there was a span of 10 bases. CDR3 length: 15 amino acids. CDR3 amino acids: CATSREYRLNQPQHF. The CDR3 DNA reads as TGTGCCACCAGCAGAGAGTACAGGCTGAATCAGCCCCAGCATTTT.

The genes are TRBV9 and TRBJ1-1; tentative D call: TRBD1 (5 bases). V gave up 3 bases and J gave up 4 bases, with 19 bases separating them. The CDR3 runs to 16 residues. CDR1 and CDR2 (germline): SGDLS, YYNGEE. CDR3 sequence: CASSEDPREIGTEAFF. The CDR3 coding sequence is TGTGCCAGCAGCGAGGACCCCAGGGAAATCGGCACTGAAGCTTTCTTT.

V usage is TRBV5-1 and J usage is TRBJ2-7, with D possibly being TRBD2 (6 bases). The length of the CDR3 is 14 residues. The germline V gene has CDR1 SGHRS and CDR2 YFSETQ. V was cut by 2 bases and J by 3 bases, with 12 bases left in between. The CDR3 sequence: CASSLEREIYEQYF. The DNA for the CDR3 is TGCGCCAGCAGCTTAGAACGGGAGATCTACGAGCAGTACTTC.

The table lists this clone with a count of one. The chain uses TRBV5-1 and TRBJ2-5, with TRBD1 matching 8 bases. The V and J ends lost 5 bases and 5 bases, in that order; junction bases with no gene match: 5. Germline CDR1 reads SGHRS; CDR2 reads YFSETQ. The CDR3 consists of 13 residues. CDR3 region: CASRTGVGETQYF. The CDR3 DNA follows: TGCGCCAGCAGGACAGGGGTAGGGGAGACCCAGTACTTC.

The CDR3 protein is CASHIGGAGGAYEQYF. CDR3 nucleotide sequence: TGTGCCAGCCACATTGGGGGGGCGGGAGGGGCCTACGAGCAGTACTTC. The chain combines TRBV5-4 with TRBJ2-7; TRBD2 matches at 9 bases. J was trimmed by 2 bases and V by 7 bases; bases with no gene match: 13. CDR1 and CDR2 from the germline V gene are SGHNT and YYREEE (reference sequence). The CDR3 is made up of 16 amino acids. Full variable domain (remainder filled in from reference TRBV5-4 and TRBJ2-7): ETGVTQSPTHLIKTRGQQVTLRCSSQSGHNTVSWYQQALGQGPQFIFQYYREEENGRGNFPPRFSGLQFPNYSSELNVNALELDDSALYLCASHIGGAGGAYEQYFGPGTRLTVT.

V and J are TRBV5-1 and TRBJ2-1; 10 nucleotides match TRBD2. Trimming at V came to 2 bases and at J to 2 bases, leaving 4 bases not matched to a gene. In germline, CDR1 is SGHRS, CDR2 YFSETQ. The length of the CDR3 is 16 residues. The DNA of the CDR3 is TGCGCCAGCAGCTTTACTGGACTAGCGGCCTACAATGAGCAGTTCTTC. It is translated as CASSFTGLAAYNEQFF.

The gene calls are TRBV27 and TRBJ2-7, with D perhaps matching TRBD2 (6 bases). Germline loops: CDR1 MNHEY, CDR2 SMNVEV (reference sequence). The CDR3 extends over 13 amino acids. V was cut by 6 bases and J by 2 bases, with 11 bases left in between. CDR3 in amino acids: CASRWGLAYEQYF. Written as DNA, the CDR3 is TGTGCCAGCAGGTGGGGACTTGCCTACGAGCAGTACTTC.

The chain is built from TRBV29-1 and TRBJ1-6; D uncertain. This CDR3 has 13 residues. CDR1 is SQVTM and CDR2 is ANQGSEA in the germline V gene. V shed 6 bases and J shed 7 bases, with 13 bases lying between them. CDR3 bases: TGCAGCGTGACCGATGGAGTAAATTCACCCCTCCACTTT. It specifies CSVTDGVNSPLHF. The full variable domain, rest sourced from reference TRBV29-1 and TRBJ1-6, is SAVISQKPSRDICQRGTSLTIQCQVDSQVTMMFWYRQQPGQSLTLIATANQGSEATYESGFVIDKFPISRPNLTFSTLTVSNMSPEDSSIYLCSVTDGVNSPLHFGNGTRLTVT.